This entry concerns a single T cell receptor (beta chain). Assay: immunoSEQ multiplex PCR; the TCRdb copy retains only in-frame clones and omits some. The profile shows roughly 240,000 clones, roughly 85% of them singletons. The record originates from a study of blood T cell repertoires in COVID-19. The sequenced material came from peripheral blood. The TCR sequence derives from a man in his 60s who had recovered from COVID-19.

CDR3 loop: CASRSDRAIYNEQFF. DNA for the CDR3: TGTGCCAGCAGATCTGACAGGGCGATTTACAATGAGCAGTTCTTC. The V call is TRBV5-4, the J call TRBJ2-1, with 7 bases matching TRBD1. The CDR3 loop spans 15 amino acids. Trimming cost V 5 bases and J 4 bases; bases outside gene matches: 9. CDR1 and CDR2 from the germline V gene are SGHNT and YYREEE (reference sequence). Full variable domain (remainder filled in from reference TRBV5-4 and TRBJ2-1): ETGVTQSPTHLIKTRGQQVTLRCSSQSGHNTVSWYQQALGQGPQFIFQYYREEENGRGNFPPRFSGLQFPNYSSELNVNALELDDSALYLCASRSDRAIYNEQFFGPGTRLTVL.